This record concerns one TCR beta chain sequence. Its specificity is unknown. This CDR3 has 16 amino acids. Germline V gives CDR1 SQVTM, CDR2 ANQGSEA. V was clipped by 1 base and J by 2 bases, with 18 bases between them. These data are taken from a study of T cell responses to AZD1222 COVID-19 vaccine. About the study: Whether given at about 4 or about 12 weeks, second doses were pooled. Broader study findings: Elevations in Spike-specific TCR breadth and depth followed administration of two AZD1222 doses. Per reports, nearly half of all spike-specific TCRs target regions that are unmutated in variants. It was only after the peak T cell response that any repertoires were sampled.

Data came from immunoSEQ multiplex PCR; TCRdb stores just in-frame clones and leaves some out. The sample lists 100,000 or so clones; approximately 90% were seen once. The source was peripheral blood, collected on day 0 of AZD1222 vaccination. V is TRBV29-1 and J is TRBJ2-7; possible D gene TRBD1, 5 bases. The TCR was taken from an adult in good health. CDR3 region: CSVEGKQESEPYEQYF. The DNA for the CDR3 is TGCAGCGTTGAAGGGAAACAGGAATCCGAACCCTACGAGCAGTACTTC.